The present T cell receptor beta chain was sequenced within a study of early stage breast cancer tumors. As for the study in general: Of about 17 invasive breast tumors, about a dozen were hormone receptor-positive, HER2-negative. Average read coverage per sample was about 10-fold. General study findings and limits: Compared with adjacent normal breast, tumors showed 2.5 to 3-fold denser, more clonal T cells. Bulk DNA sequencing of unsorted cells missed chain pairing and markers.

Worth noting for this clone: The antigen is unknown.

Data came from immunoSEQ multiplex PCR; TCRdb stores just in-frame clones and leaves some out. This sample has 25,000 to 35,000 clones, with 70% to 75% found just once. V was shortened by 3 bases and J by 6 bases, with 9 bases between the two germline ends. The germline V gene has CDR1 KGHSH and CDR2 LQKENI. This CDR3 spans 12 amino acids. This receptor was identified in a person aged 35-49 years with breast cancer. What was sequenced was blood. The chain has TRBV18 and TRBJ2-7, with D unclear. CDR3 nucleotide sequence: TGTGCCAGCTCACCCGAATCTCTCGAGCAGTACTTC. This codes for CASSPESLEQYF.